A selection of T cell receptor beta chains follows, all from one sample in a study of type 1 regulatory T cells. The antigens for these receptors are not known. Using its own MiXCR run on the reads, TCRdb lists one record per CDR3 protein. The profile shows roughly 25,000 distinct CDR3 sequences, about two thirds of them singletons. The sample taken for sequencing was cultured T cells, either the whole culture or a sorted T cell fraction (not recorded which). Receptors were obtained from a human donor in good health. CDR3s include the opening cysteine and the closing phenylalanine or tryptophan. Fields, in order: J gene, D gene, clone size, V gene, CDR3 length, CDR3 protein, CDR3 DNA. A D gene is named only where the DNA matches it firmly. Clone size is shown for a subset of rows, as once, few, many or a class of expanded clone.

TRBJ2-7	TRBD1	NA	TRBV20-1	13	CSASEGARDEQYF	TGCAGTGCTAGCGAGGGGGCGCGCGACGAGCAGTACTTC
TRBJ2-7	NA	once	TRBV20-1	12	CSAPGSTYEQYF	TGCAGTGCACCGGGGTCTACCTACGAGCAGTACTTC
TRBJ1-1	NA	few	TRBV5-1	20	CASGSDAVGTKVGRNTEAFF	TGCGCCAGCGGTTCTGACGCAGTTGGGACAAAGGTAGGGCGGAACACTGAAGCTTTCTTT
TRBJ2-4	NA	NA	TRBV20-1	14	CSARSDLRQNIQYF	TGCAGTGCTAGATCGGACCTAAGGCAAAACATTCAGTACTTC
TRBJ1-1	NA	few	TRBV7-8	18	CASSLASPSRGRHTEAFF	TGTGCCAGCAGCTTAGCTAGCCCCTCGAGGGGCCGGCACACTGAAGCTTTCTTT
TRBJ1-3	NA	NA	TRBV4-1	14	CASSHTASGNTIYF	TGCGCCAGCAGCCACACCGCCTCTGGAAACACCATATATTTT
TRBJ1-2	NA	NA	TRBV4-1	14	CASSQEAGPYGYTF	TGCGCCAGCAGCCAAGAAGCAGGCCCCTATGGCTACACCTTC
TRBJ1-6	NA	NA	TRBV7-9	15	CASSLGLQPNSPLHF	TGTGCCAGCAGCTTAGGTTTGCAGCCAAATTCACCCCTCCACTTT
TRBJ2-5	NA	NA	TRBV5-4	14	CATRGWGPRETQYF	TGTGCCACCCGCGGGTGGGGACCTCGAGAGACCCAGTACTTC
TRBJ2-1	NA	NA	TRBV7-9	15	CASSPIQTGLNEQFF	TGTGCCAGCAGCCCCATCCAAACGGGGCTCAATGAGCAGTTCTTC
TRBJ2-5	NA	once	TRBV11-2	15	CASSLARGPGGTQYF	TGTGCCAGCAGCTTGGCCAGGGGGCCGGGGGGGACCCAGTACTTC
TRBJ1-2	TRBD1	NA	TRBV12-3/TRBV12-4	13	CASSSTGGWGYTF	TGTGCCAGCAGCTCTACAGGGGGCTGGGGCTACACCTTC
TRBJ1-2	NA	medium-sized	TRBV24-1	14	CATSDLRQVYGYTF	TGTGCCACCAGTGATTTGAGACAGGTCTATGGCTACACCTTC
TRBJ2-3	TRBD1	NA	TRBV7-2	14	CASSLGQGMNTQYF	TGTGCCAGCAGCTTGGGACAGGGTATGAATACGCAGTATTTT
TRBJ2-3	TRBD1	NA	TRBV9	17	CASSPQDRGLRTDTQYF	TGTGCCAGCAGCCCCCAAGACAGGGGCCTACGCACAGATACGCAGTATTTT
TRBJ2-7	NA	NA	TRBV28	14	CASSGGVGTYEQYF	TGTGCCAGCAGTGGCGGCGTAGGTACATACGAGCAGTACTTC
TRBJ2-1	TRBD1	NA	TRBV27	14	CASSPPPTGGEQFF	TGTGCCAGCAGTCCTCCCCCGACAGGGGGTGAGCAGTTCTTC
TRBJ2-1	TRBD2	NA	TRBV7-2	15	CASSLGGGGGNEQFF	TGTGCCAGCAGCTTAGGCGGGGGGGGTGGCAATGAGCAGTTCTTC
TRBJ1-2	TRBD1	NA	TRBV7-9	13	CASSRRGGDGYTF	TGTGCCAGCAGCAGAAGAGGGGGCGATGGCTACACCTTC
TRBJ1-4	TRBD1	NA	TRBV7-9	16	CASSPRRGQGNEKLFF	TGTGCCAGCAGCCCCAGAAGGGGACAGGGTAATGAAAAACTGTTTTTT
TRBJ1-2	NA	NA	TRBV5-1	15	CASSLMGNLPGGYTF	TGCGCCAGCAGCTTGATGGGAAACCTCCCTGGTGGCTACACCTTC
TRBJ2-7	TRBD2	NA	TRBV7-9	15	CASSRRTSGSYEQYF	TGTGCCAGCAGTAGGCGGACTAGCGGGTCCTACGAGCAGTACTTC
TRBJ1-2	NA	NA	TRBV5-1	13	CASSSNNNYGYTF	TGCGCCAGCAGCTCCAATAATAACTATGGCTACACCTTC